The entry below describes one T cell receptor beta chain. An end of the junction does not agree with germline; a read error may underlie this. Germline CDR1 reads SGHVS; CDR2 reads FNYEAQ. This CDR3 has 15 amino acids. These data belong to a study of T cells in Graves' hyperthyroidism and ophthalmopathy. Amplified TCR beta CDR3 regions came from RNA transcripts. First-round RT-PCR with HTBI primers amplified the TCR CDR3 region. TCRdb redid the calling of the multiplex PCR reads with MiXCR, one entry per CDR3 protein. The table records fewer than 450,000 distinct CDR3 sequences, about a sixth of them present only once. Hyperthyroidism was newly diagnosed in patients aged 18 to 65 (duration under 2 months). Patients were excluded for uncontrolled infection, other autoimmune disease, pregnancy or lactation.

The rearrangement links TRBV7-6 to TRBJ2-1; 8 bases are shared with TRBD2. Specimen: blood. This receptor was taken from a woman in her twenties or thirties with Graves' hyperthyroidism that later progressed to Graves' ophthalmopathy. The CDR3 DNA follows: TGTGCCAGCAGCATAGAAGCGGGAGAGTACAATAAGCAGTTCTTC. It specifies CASSIEAGEYNKQFF.